These 7 T cell receptor beta chains originate from one sample sequenced in a study of blood T cell repertoires in COVID-19. Measured with immunoSEQ multiplex PCR; TCRdb has only the in-frame clones, and not every one. The table lists tens of thousands of clones, 88% of them singletons. Source material: peripheral blood. The receptors were sampled from a human donor with active COVID-19. The donor label of this sample is uncertain.

The chain carries TRBV2 and TRBJ2-3, with D possibly being TRBD2 (5 bases). This CDR3 contains 16 residues. Germline V CDR1 and CDR2: SNHLY, FYNNEI. V lost 3 bases to trimming and J lost 0 bases, with 13 bases between them. CDR3 residues: CASSDPDFTSTDTQYF. The CDR3 DNA reads TGTGCCAGCAGTGACCCGGACTTTACTAGCACAGATACGCAGTATTTT.

In its sample, this clone was seen once. This chain links TRBV6-5 with TRBJ1-1; TRBD1 matches at 10 bases. V gave up 5 bases and J gave up 3 bases; unmatched junction bases: 3. CDR1 and CDR2 from the germline V gene are MNHEY and SVGAGI. The CDR3 extends over 14 amino acids. CDR3 residues: CASSRQGAHTEAFF. As DNA, the CDR3 is TGTGCCAGCAGTAGACAGGGGGCGCACACTGAAGCTTTCTTT.

This clone was found once. This rearrangement joins TRBV5-1 to TRBJ2-5; TRBD2 might be the D (6 bases). V was cut by 7 bases and J by 5 bases, with 21 bases left in between. There are 15 residues in the CDR3. CDR1 and CDR2 (germline): SGHRS, YFSETQ. The CDR3, as DNA: TGCGCCAGCGCGGGCGGGTGGCGGGGAGTGGAGACCCAGTACTTC. Protein product: CASAGGWRGVETQYF.

The gene calls are TRBV29-1 and TRBJ2-6, with 8 bases lining up with TRBD1. CDR3 length: 13 amino acids. With V trimmed by 6 bases and J by 2 bases, 0 bases remained unmatched. Germline V gene sequence: CDR1 SQVTM, CDR2 ANQGSEA. The CDR3 spells CSVTGAGANVLTF. CDR3 DNA: TGCAGCGTGACAGGGGCTGGGGCCAACGTCCTGACTTTC.

The J gene is TRBJ2-7, the V gene TRBV11-3; TRBD1 might be the D (6 bases). The CDR3 is made up of 13 amino acids. Trimming shortened V by 5 bases and J by 4 bases, and 12 bases separated the two germline ends. In germline, CDR1 is SGHNT, CDR2 YENEEA. CDR3 coding DNA: TGTGCCAGCAGCCTCTTACAGGGTTACGAGCAGTACTTC. This encodes CASSLLQGYEQYF.

The J gene is TRBJ2-5, the V gene TRBV11-3, with D maybe TRBD2 (5 bases). The germline V gene encodes CDR1 SGHNT and CDR2 YENEEA. Between the trimmed V and J ends, which lost 8 bases and 3 bases, there was a span of 16 bases. CDR3 length: 14 residues. In DNA form, the CDR3 reads TGTGCCAGCGCCAGAGGAGGCTTTGAAGAGACCCAGTACTTC. Its translation is CASARGGFEETQYF.

The rearrangement joins TRBV28 to TRBJ2-5; D may be TRBD2 (6 bases). The V gene's germline CDR1 is MDHEN and CDR2 SYDVKM. The CDR3 covers 15 residues. The V end was cut by 1 base, the J end by 5 bases, with 14 bases between. CDR3 sequence: CASSLLAGIKETQYF. DNA of the CDR3: TGTGCCAGCAGTTTATTGGCGGGGATTAAGGAGACCCAGTACTTC.